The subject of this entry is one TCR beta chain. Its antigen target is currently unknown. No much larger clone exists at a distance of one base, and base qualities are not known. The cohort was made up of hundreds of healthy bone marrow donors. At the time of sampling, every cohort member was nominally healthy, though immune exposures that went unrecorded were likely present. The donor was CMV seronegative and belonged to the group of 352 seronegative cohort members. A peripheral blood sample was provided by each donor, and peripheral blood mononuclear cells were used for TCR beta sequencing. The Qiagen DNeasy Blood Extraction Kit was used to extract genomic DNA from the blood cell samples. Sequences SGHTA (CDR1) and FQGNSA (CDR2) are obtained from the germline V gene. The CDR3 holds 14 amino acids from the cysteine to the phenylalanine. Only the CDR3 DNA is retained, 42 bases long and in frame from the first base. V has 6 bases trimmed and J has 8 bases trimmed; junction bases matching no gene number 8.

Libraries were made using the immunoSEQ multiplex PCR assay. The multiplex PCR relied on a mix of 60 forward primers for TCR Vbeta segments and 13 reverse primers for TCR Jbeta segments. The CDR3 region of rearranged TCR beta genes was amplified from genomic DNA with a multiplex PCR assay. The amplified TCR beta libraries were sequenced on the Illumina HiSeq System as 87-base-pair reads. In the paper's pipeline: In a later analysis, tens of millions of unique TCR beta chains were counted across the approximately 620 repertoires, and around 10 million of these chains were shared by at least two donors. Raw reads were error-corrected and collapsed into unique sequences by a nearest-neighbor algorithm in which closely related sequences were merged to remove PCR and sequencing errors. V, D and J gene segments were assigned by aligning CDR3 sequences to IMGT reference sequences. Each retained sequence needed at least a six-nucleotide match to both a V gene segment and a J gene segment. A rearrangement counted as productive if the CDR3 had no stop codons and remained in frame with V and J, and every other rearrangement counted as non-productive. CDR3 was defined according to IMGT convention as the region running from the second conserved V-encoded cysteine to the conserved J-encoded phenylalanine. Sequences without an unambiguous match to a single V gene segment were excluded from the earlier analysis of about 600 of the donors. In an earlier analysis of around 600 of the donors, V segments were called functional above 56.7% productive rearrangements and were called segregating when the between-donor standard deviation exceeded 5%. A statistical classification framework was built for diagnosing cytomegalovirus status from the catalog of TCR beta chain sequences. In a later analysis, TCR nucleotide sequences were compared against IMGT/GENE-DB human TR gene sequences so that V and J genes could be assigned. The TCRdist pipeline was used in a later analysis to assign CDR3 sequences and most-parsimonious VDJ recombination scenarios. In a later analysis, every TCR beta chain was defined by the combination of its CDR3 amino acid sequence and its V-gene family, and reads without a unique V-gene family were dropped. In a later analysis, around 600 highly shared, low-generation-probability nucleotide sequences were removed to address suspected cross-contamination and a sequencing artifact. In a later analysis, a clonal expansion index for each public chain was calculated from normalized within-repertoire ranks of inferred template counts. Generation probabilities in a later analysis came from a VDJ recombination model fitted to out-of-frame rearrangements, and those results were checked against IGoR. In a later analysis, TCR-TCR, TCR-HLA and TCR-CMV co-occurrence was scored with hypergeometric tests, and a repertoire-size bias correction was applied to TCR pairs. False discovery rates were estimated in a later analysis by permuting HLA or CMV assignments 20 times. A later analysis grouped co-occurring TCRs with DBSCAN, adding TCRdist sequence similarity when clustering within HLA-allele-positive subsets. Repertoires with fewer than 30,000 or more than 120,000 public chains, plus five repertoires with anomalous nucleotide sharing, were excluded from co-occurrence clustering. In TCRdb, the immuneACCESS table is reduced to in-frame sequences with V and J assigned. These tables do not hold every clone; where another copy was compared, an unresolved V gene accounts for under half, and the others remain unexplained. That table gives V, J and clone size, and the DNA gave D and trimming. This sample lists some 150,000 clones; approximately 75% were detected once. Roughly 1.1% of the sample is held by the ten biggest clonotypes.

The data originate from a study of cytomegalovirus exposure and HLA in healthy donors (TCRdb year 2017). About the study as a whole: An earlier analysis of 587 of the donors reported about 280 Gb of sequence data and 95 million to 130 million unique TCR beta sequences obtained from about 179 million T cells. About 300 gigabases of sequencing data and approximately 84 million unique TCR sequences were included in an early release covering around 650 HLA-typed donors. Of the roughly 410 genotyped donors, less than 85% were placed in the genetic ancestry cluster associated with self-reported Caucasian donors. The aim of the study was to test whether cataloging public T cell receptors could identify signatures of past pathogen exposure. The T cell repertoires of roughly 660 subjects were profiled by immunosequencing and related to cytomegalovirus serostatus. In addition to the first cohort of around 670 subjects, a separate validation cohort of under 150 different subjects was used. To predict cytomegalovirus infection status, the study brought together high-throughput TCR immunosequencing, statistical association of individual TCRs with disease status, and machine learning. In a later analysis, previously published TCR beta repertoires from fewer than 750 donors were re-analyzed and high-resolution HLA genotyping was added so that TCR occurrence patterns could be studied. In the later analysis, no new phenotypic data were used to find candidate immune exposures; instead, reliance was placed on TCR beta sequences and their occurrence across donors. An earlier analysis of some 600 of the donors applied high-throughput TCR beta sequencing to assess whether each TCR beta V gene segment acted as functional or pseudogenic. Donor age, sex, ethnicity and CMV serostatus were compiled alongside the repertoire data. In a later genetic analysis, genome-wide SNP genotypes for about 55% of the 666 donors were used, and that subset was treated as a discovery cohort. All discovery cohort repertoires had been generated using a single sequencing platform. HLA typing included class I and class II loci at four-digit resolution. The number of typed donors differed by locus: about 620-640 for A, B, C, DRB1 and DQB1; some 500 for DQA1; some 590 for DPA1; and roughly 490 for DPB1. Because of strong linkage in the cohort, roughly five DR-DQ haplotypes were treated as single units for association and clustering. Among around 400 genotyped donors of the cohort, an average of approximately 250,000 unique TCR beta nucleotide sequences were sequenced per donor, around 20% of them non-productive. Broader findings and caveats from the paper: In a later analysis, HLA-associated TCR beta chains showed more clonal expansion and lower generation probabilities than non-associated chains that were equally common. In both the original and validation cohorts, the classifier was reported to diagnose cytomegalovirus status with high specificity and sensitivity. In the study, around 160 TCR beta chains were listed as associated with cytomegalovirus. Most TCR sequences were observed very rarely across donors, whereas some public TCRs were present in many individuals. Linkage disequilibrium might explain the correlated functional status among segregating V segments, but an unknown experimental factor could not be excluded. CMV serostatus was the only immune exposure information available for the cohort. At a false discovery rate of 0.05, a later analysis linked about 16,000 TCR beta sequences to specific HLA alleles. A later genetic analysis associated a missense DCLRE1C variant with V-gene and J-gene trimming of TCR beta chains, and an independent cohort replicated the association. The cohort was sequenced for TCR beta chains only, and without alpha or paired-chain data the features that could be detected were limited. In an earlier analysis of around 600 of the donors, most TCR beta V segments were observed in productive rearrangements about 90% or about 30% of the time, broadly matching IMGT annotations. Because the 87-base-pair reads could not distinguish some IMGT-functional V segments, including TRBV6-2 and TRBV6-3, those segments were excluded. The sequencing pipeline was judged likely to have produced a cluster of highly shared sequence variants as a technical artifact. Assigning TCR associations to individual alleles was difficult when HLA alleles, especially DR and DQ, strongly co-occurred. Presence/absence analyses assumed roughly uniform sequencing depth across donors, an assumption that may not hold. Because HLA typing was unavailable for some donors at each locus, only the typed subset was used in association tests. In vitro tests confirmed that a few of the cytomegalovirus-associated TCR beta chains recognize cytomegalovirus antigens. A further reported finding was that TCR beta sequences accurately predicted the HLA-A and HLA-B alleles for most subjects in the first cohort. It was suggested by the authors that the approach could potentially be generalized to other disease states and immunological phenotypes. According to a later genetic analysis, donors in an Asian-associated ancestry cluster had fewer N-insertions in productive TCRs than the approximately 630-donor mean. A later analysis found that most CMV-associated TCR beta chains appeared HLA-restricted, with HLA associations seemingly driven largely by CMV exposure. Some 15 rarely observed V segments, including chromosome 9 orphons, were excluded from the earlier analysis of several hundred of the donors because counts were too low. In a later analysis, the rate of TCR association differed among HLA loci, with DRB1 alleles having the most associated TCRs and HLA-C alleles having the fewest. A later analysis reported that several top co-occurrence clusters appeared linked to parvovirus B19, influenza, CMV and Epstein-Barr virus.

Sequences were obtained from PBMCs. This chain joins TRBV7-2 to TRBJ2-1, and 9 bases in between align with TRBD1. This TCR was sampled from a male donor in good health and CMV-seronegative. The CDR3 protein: CASSPSTGGDEQFF. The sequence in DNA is TGTGCCAGCAGTCCCAGCACAGGGGGCGATGAGCAGTTCTTC.